The text below deals with one TCR beta chain. Its antigen remains unidentified. For TCRbeta, the library was prepared with unique molecular identifiers. Via MiXCR, TCRdb re-called the PCR reads, giving one row per CDR3 protein. The data show hundreds of thousands of distinct CDR3 sequences, roughly 13% seen once. The sample belongs to a study of T-cell reconstitution after alpha-beta-depleted transplantation in children. General study points: The authors attributed T-cell counts and diversity one year after transplant mostly to newly produced T cells. Surviving recipient cells, namely T cells and thymic progenitors, were the source of high day-60 TCRbeta diversity in some patients. Approximately two months post-transplant, alpha-beta T cells reportedly originated from several hundred expanded graft clones.

This sequence originates from a male patient aged 5 to 17 who had a stem cell transplant for acute myeloid leukemia, so the T cells may come from the graft donor. The sequencing here drew on PBMCs, mostly from graft donor cells, taken 360 days after TCRalphabeta/CD19-depleted stem cell transplant.

The CDR3 spells CASSWGRVQDTQYF. The CDR3 region has the DNA TGTGCCAGCAGTTGGGGGAGGGTCCAAGATACGCAGTATTTT. The chain is built from TRBV12-3 or TRBV12-4 and TRBJ2-3; 7 bases are shared with TRBD2. After removal of 4 bases from V and 5 bases from J, the junction contained 6 bases not matched to a gene. The CDR3 extends over 14 amino acids.